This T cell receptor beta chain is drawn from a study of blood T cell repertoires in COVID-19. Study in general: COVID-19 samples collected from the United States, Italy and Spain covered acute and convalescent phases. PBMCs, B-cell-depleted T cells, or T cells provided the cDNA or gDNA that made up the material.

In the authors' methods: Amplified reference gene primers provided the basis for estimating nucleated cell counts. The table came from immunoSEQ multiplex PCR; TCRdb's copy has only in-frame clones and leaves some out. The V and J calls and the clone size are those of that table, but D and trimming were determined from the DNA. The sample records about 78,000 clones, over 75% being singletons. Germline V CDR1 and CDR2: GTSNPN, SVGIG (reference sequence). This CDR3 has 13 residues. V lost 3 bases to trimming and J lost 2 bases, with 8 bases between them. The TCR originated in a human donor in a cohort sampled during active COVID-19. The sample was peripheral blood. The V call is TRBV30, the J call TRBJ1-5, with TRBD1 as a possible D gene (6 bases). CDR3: CAWSRQGNQPQHF. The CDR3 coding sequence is TGTGCCTGGAGCCGACAGGGCAATCAGCCCCAGCATTTT.